This TCR beta chain was captured by sequencing in a study of T cells in Graves' hyperthyroidism and ophthalmopathy. V shed 4 bases and J shed 4 bases, with 14 bases lying between them. Looked up from germline, CDR1 is LGHDT and CDR2 is YNNKEL (reference sequence). The CDR3 covers 15 residues. With respect to this clonotype: Its antigen is not known.

General study results and limits: Blood also held most thyroid clonotypes expanded beyond 0.001.

It was uncontrolled infection, other autoimmune disease, pregnancy or lactation that excluded patients. The diagnoses drew upon clinical symptoms, serum thyroxine and TRAb, thyroid ultrasound and orbital computed tomography. Researchers amplified the TCR beta CDR3 regions from RNA transcripts. Primed by the HTBI set, a first-round RT-PCR was run on the TCR CDR3. Via MiXCR, TCRdb re-called the multiplex PCR reads, giving one row per CDR3 protein. The sample holds about 510,000 distinct CDR3 sequences, over 35% seen once. This clonotype was sampled from an adult woman with Graves' disease, either hyperthyroidism or ophthalmopathy (not recorded which). The sample taken for sequencing was peripheral blood or thyroid tissue (not recorded which). The gene calls are TRBV3-1 and TRBJ1-5; weak D call: TRBD1 (5 bases). DNA for the CDR3: TGTGCCAGCAGCCCCGGGGCAGCAGCTAATCAGCCCCAGCATTTT. This translates into CASSPGAAANQPQHF.